Listed here are 13 T cell receptor beta chains from one sample, sequenced in a study of CD8+ T cells in alopecia areata (dated by TCRdb to 2017 to 2018). The time point label here, explained by the study, means: baseline before oral tofacitinib. The library relied on the immunoSEQ multiplex PCR assay. To provide template for TCR sequencing, every sample had RNA extracted and reverse transcribed into cDNA. Drawn from immuneACCESS, this table holds only the in-frame rearrangements with V and J called that TCRdb kept. Clones are partly lost; checked studies trace under half to an unresolved V gene and leave the rest unexplained. This sample is represented by 150,000 to 200,000 clones; around 71% of them were singletons. The ten largest make up about 10% of the sample. This specimen consisted of CD8+ T cells sorted from blood, obtained at week 0. These receptors were obtained from a human donor with alopecia areata.

The chain recombines TRBV29-1 with TRBJ2-6; D unresolved. The CDR3 length is 19 residues. Germline V gene lookup returns CDR1 SQVTM and CDR2 ANQGSEA. V was shortened by 0 bases and J by 0 bases, with 18 bases between the two germline ends. The CDR3 region is CSVEETALTRISGANVLTF. In nucleotides, the CDR3 is TGCAGCGTTGAAGAAACAGCCTTGACGAGGATCTCTGGGGCCAACGTCCTGACTTTC. Full variable domain (remainder filled in from reference TRBV29-1 and TRBJ2-6): SAVISQKPSRDICQRGTSLTIQCQVDSQVTMMFWYRQQPGQSLTLIATANQGSEATYESGFVIDKFPISRPNLTFSTLTVSNMSPEDSSIYLCSVEETALTRISGANVLTFGAGSRLTVL.

The rearrangement links TRBV4-1 to TRBJ2-3, with a weak D call TRBD1 (6 bases). Trimming shortened V by 1 base and J by 4 bases, and 12 bases separated the two germline ends. Per germline, CDR1 MGHRA and CDR2 YSYEKL. The CDR3 sequence is 15 residues long. The CDR3 protein is CASSQATRGSDTQYF. The CDR3 DNA follows: TGCGCCAGCAGCCAAGCGACCAGGGGTTCAGATACGCAGTATTTT.

This rearrangement joins TRBV6-5 to TRBJ1-1, with a tentative D call TRBD1 (5 bases). The germline gives CDR1 MNHEY, CDR2 SVGAGI. This CDR3 region has 14 residues. V shed 7 bases and J shed 3 bases, with 15 bases lying between them. CDR3 in amino acids: CASTAGLGDTEAFF. CDR3 in DNA: TGTGCCAGCACTGCGGGTCTGGGGGACACTGAAGCTTTCTTT.

The J gene is TRBJ1-2, the V gene TRBV20-1; TRBD1 aligns across 7 bases. With V trimmed by 4 bases and J by 10 bases, 6 bases remained unmatched. The CDR3 contains 11 residues. In germline, CDR1 is DFQATT, CDR2 SNEGSKA (reference sequence). CDR3 sequence reads: CSATLTGLYTF. The CDR3 DNA follows: TGCAGTGCTACCCTGACAGGGCTCTACACCTTC.

The rearrangement links TRBV7-8 to TRBJ1-1; no clear D. The germline CDR1 and CDR2 sequences are SGHVS and FQNEAQ. With 5 bases removed from V and 11 bases from J, the gap between germline ends came to 15 bases. The CDR3 has 12 residues. In DNA, the CDR3 is TGTGCCAGCAGCCGCTCTAAACATGGGGCTTTCTTT. Amino acids: CASSRSKHGAFF.

This rearrangement joins TRBV6-9 to TRBJ2-2, with D possibly TRBD1 on 5 matching bases. Germline-derived CDR1 and CDR2 are MNHGY and SVAAGI. V was pared by 8 bases and J by 4 bases, with 11 bases between. This CDR3 comprises 13 residues. DNA of the CDR3: TGTGCCAGCTTTTGGGGCGTCACCGGGGAGCTGTTTTTT. This translates into CASFWGVTGELFF.

The chain couples TRBV11-2 to TRBJ1-2; 8 bases line up with TRBD1. The CDR3 consists of 13 residues. V dropped 5 bases and J dropped 7; count of bases not matched to a gene: 6. The germline V gene encodes CDR1 SGHAT and CDR2 FQNNGV. The CDR3 sequence: CASSPGTGLGYTF. The CDR3, as DNA: TGTGCCAGCAGCCCAGGGACAGGTCTTGGCTACACCTTC.

Here the CDR3 reads CARNHPGTSGGTDTQYF. CDR3 coding DNA: TGTGCCAGAAACCACCCTGGGACTAGCGGGGGCACAGATACGCAGTATTTT. The V call is TRBV25-1, the J call TRBJ2-3; 13 bases match TRBD2. J was trimmed by 1 base and V by 9 bases; bases with no gene match: 10. The CDR3 contains 17 residues. CDR1 is MGHDK and CDR2 is SYGVNS in the germline V gene.

The rearrangement uses TRBV7-2 and TRBJ1-5; unclear D gene. Germline V CDR1 and CDR2: SGHTA, FQGNSA. Trimming took off 5 bases at V and 6 bases at J, with 17 bases between the two ends. This CDR3 comprises 15 residues. CDR3 DNA sequence: TGTGCCAGCAGCCCAGTAAGGGTGCCCCCTCAGCCCCAGCATTTT. Residues: CASSPVRVPPQPQHF.

The V gene is TRBV27, the J gene TRBJ2-4; the D is unclear. The CDR3 runs 14 residues. Germline loops: CDR1 MNHEY, CDR2 SMNVEV (reference sequence). V dropped 6 bases and J dropped 2 bases, with 11 bases sitting between them. The CDR3 sequence is CASSPLGTKNIQYF. In DNA form, the CDR3 reads TGTGCCAGCAGCCCCCTTGGGACCAAAAACATTCAGTACTTC.

CDR3 protein: CASSPPEATNEKLFF. CDR3 nucleotides: TGTGCCAGCAGCCCCCCCGAGGCAACTAATGAAAAACTGTTTTTT. The V call is TRBV7-9, the J call TRBJ1-4, with D hard to call. Germline V lookup: CDR1 SEHNR, CDR2 FQNEAQ (reference sequence). The CDR3 totals 15 residues. Trimming took 5 bases from V and 0 from J, leaving 10 bases between them.

The chain joins TRBV2 to TRBJ1-5; TRBD1 matches at 9 bases. Unmatched junction bases numbered 5, after V lost 7 bases and J lost 4 bases. The CDR3 consists of 14 residues. Germline assignment: CDR1 SNHLY and CDR2 FYNNEI. The CDR3 protein is CASTVGQGNQPQHF. The CDR3 DNA is TGTGCCAGCACAGTCGGACAGGGGAATCAGCCCCAGCATTTT.

The DNA of the CDR3 is TGTGCCAGCAACCTGGGAAGGCAAGAGACCCAGTACTTC. This translates into CASNLGRQETQYF. The chain combines TRBV7-9 with TRBJ2-5; D remains unclear. The CDR3 runs 13 residues. V was pared by 7 bases and J by 2 bases, with 11 bases between. Per the germline V gene, CDR1 is SEHNR and CDR2 is FQNEAQ (reference sequence).